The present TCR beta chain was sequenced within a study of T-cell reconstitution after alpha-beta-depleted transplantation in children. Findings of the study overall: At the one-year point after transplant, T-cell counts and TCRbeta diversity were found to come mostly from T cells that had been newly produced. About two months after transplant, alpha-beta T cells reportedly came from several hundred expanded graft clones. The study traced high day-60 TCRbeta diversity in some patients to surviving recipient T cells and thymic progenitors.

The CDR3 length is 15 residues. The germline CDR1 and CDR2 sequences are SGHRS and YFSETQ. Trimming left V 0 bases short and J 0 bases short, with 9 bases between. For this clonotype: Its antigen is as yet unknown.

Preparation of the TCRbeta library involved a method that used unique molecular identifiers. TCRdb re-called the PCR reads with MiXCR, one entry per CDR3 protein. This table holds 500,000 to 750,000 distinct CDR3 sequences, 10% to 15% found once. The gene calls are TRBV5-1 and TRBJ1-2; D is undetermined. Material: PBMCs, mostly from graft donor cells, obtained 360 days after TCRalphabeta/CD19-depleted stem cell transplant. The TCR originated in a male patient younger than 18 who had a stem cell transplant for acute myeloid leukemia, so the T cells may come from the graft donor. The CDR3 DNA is TGCGCCAGCAGCTTGGCGTCGGCTGCTAACTATGGCTACACCTTC. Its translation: CASSLASAANYGYTF. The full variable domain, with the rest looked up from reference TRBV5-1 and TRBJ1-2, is KAGVTQTPRYLIKTRGQQVTLSCSPISGHRSVSWYQQTPGQGLQFLFEYFSETQRNKGNFPGRFSGRQFSNSRSEMNVSTLELGDSALYLCASSLASAANYGYTFGSGTRLTVV.